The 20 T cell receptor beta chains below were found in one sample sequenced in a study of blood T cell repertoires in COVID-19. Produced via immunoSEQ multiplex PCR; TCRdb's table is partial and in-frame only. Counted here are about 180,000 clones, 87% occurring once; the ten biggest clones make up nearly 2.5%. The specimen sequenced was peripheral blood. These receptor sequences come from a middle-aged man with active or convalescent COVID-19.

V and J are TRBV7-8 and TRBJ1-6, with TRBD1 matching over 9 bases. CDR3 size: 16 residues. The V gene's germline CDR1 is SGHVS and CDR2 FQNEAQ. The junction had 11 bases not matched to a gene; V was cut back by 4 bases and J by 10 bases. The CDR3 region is CASSSTVTGGKSPLHF. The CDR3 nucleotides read TGTGCCAGCAGCTCAACCGTCACAGGGGGCAAATCACCCCTCCACTTT.

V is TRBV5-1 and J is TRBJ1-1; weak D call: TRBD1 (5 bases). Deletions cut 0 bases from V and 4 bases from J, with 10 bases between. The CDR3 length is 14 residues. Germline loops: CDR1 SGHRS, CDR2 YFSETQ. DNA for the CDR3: TGCGCCAGCAGCTTGGACGCGGGGGGCACTGAAGCTTTCTTT. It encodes CASSLDAGGTEAFF.

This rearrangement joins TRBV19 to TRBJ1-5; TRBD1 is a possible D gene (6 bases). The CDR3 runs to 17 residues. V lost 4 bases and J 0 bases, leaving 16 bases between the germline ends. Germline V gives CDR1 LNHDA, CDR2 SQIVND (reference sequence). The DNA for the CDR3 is TGTGCCAGTAGTAGGAGGTGGGGGCAGGGTAGCAATCAGCCCCAGCATTTT. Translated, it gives CASSRRWGQGSNQPQHF.

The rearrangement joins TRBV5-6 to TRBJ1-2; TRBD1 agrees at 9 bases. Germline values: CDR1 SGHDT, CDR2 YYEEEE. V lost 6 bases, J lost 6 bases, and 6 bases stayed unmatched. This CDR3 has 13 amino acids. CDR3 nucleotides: TGTGCCAGCAAGGCGACAGGGGGAAATGGCTACACCTTC. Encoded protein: CASKATGGNGYTF.

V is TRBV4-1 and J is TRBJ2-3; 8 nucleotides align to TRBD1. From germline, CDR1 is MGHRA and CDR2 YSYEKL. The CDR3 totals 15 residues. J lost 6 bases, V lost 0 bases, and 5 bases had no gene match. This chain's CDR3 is CASSQDYRGRDTQYF. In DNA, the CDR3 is TGCGCCAGCAGCCAAGATTACAGGGGGAGGGATACGCAGTATTTT.

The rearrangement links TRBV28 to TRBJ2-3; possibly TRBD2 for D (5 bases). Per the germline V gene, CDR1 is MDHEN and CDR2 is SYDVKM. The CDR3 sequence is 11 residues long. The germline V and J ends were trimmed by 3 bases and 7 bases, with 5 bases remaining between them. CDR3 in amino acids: CASSFGNTQYF. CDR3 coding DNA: TGTGCCAGCAGTTTCGGGAATACGCAGTATTTT.

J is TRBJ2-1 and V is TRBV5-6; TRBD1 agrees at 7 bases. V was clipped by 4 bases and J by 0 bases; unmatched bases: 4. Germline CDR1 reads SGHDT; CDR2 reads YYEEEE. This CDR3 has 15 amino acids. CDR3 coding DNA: TGTGCCAGCAGCCGACAGGGCAGCTCCTACAATGAGCAGTTCTTC. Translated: CASSRQGSSYNEQFF. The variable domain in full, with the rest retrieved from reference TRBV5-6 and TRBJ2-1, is DAGVTQSPTHLIKTRGQQVTLRCSPKSGHDTVSWYQQALGQGPQFIFQYYEEEERQRGNFPDRFSGHQFPNYSSELNVNALLLGDSALYLCASSRQGSSYNEQFFGPGTRLTVL.

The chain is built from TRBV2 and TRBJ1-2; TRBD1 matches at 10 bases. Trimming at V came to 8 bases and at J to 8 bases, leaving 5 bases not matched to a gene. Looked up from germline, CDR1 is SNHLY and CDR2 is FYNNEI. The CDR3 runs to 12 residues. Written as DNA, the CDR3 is TGTGCCAGCTGGACAGGGGGTTTGGGCTACACCTTC. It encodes CASWTGGLGYTF. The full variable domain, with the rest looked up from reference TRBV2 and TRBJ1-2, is EPEVTQTPSHQVTQMGQEVILRCVPISNHLYFYWYRQILGQKVEFLVSFYNNEISEKSEIFDDQFSVERPDGSNFTLKIRSTKLEDSAMYFCASWTGGLGYTFGSGTRLTVV.

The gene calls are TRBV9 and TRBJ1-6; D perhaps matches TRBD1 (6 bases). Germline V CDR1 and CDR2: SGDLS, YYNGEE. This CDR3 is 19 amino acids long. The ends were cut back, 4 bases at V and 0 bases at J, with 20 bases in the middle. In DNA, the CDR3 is TGTGCCAGCAGCATTTCGGACAGATTAATTAACTCCTATAATTCACCCCTCCACTTT. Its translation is CASSISDRLINSYNSPLHF.

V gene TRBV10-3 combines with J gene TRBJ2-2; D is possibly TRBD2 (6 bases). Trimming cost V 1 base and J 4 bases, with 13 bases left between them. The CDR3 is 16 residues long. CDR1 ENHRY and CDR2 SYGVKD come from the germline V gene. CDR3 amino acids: CAISELAGQATGELFF. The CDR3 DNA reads TGTGCCATCAGTGAGTTGGCGGGGCAGGCCACCGGGGAGCTGTTTTTT.

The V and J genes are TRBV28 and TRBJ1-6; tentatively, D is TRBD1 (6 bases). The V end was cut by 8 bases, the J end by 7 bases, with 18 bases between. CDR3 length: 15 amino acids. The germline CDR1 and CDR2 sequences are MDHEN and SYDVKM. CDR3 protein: CASLSPGTRNSPLHF. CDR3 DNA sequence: TGTGCCAGCCTCAGCCCCGGGACAAGGAATTCACCCCTCCACTTT. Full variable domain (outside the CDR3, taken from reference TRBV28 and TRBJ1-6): DVKVTQSSRYLVKRTGEKVFLECVQDMDHENMFWYRQDPGLGLRLIYFSYDVKMKEKGDIPEGYSVSREKKERFSLILESASTNQTSMYLCASLSPGTRNSPLHFGNGTRLTVT.

The CDR3, as DNA: TGTGCCTCCCAAGACAGGGGCAGCTACGAGCAGTACTTC. Translating gives CASQDRGSYEQYF. The chain recombines TRBV15 with TRBJ2-7; 8 nucleotides agree with TRBD1. V gave up 11 bases and J gave up 3 bases; unmatched junction bases: 9. The germline CDR1 and CDR2 sequences are LNHNV and YYDKDF (reference sequence). The CDR3 consists of 13 residues. Filled out from reference TRBV15 and TRBJ2-7, the complete variable domain reads DAMVIQNPRYQVTQFGKPVTLSCSQTLNHNVMYWYQQKSSQAPKLLFHYYDKDFNNEADTPDNFQSRRPNTSFCFLDIRSPGLGDTAMYLCASQDRGSYEQYFGPGTRLTVT.

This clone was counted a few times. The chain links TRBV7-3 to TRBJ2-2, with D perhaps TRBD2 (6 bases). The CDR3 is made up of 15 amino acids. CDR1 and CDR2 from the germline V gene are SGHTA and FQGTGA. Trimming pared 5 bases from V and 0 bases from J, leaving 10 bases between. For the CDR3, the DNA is TGTGCCAGCAGCCTACTAGCAGCGAACACCGGGGAGCTGTTTTTT. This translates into CASSLLAANTGELFF.

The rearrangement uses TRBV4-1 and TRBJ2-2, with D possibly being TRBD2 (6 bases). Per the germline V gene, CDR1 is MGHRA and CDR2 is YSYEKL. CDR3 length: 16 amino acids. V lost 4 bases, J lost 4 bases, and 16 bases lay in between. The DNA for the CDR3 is TGCGCCAGCAGCCCAAAGCCGGGACTCGGCACCGGGGAGCTGTTTTTT. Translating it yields CASSPKPGLGTGELFF.

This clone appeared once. CDR3 coding DNA: TGTGCCAGCAGTAGGGACAGGGGGAAGTATAATTCACCCCTCCACTTT. Its protein product is CASSRDRGKYNSPLHF. The chain carries TRBV28 and TRBJ1-6; TRBD1 matches at 11 bases. With V trimmed by 5 bases and J by 4 bases, 4 bases remained unmatched. CDR1 MDHEN and CDR2 SYDVKM come from the germline V gene. This CDR3 comprises 16 residues.

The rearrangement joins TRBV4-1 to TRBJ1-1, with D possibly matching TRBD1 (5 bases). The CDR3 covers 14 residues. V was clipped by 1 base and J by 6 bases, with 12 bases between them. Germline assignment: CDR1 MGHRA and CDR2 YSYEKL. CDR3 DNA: TGCGCCAGCAGCCAAGGGGGCTTGATCGCTGAAGCTTTCTTT. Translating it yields CASSQGGLIAEAFF.

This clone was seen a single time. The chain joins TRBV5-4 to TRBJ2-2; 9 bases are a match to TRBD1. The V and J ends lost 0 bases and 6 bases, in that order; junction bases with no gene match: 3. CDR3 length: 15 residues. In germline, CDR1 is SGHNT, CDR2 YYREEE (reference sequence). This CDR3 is CASSLGGQGSGELFF. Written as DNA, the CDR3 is TGTGCCAGCAGCTTGGGGGGACAGGGCTCCGGGGAGCTGTTTTTT.

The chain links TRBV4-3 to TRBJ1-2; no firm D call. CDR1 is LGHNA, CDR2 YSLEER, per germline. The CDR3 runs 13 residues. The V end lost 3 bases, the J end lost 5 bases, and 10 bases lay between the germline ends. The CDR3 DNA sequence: TGCGCCAGCAGCCACCCCCTGTCGTATGGCTACACCTTC. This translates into CASSHPLSYGYTF.

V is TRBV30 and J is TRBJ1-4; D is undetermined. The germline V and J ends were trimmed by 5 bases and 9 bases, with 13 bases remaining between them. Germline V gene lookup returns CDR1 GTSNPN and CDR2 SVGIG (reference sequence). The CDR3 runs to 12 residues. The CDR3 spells CAWAPQAKKLFF. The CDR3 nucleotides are TGTGCCTGGGCCCCCCAAGCGAAAAAACTGTTTTTT.

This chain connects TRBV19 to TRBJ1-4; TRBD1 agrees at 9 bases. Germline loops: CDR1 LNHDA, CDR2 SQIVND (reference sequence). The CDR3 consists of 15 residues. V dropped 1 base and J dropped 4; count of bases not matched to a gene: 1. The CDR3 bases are TGTGCCAGTAGTATAGGGACAGGGGATAATGAAAAACTGTTTTTT. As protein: CASSIGTGDNEKLFF.